This is a list of T cell receptor beta chains from one sample in a study of memory CD4+ T cells and cytomegalovirus serostatus. The table came from immunoSEQ multiplex PCR; TCRdb's copy has only in-frame clones and leaves some out. The sample contains 45,000 to 70,000 clones, more than 65% of which appear only once. The source material was memory CD4+ T cells from blood. All receptors come from an adult in good health and CMV-seronegative. Some clones in this sample may be carry-over from other donors' samples. The conserved cysteine and the conserved F or W are not part of the CDR3 here. Each record gives: CDR3 protein, clone size, J gene, V gene. Clone size is shown for a subset of rows, as once, few, many or a class of expanded clone.

CDR3: ASSHSGTDTQY
size: -
J: TRBJ2-3
V: TRBV27

CDR3: ASSSGVGHEQY
size: -
J: TRBJ2-7
V: TRBV5-1

CDR3: ASSPLAGANQPQH
size: -
J: TRBJ1-5
V: TRBV7-2

CDR3: ASRGGADGELF
size: once
J: TRBJ1-4
V: TRBV28

CDR3: AISDRSSYEQY
size: -
J: TRBJ2-7
V: TRBV10-3

CDR3: ASSLQGSSYNEQF
size: -
J: TRBJ2-1
V: TRBV6-1

CDR3: ASSSSSATGELF
size: -
J: TRBJ2-2
V: TRBV11-2

CDR3: ASSRSQGANYGYT
size: few
J: TRBJ1-2
V: TRBV5-1

CDR3: ASSLTGGSYEQY
size: -
J: TRBJ2-7
V: TRBV7-8

CDR3: ASSQTGTSHYGYT
size: once
J: TRBJ1-2
V: TRBV28

CDR3: ATTGGSREKLF
size: -
J: TRBJ1-4
V: TRBV28

CDR3: ASSSKQGRGYT
size: few
J: TRBJ1-2
V: TRBV5-4

CDR3: ASSLENGLGPQH
size: -
J: TRBJ1-5
V: TRBV7-8

CDR3: SVYGLAPSTDTQY
size: -
J: TRBJ2-3
V: TRBV29-1

CDR3: AISAGGGNQPQH
size: -
J: TRBJ1-5
V: TRBV10-3

CDR3: ASSVVAASGSYEQY
size: -
J: TRBJ2-7
V: TRBV6-1

CDR3: ASSQDWRGYT
size: -
J: TRBJ1-2
V: TRBV14

CDR3: ASSDGLGTGELF
size: -
J: TRBJ2-2
V: TRBV25-1